Presented here are 30 T cell receptor beta chains from one specimen sequenced in a study of blood T cell repertoires in COVID-19. Data came from immunoSEQ multiplex PCR; TCRdb stores just in-frame clones and leaves some out. The sample yields 65,000 to 85,000 clones, about nine tenths seen once. Sequencing input: peripheral blood. The receptors stem from a man between 50 and 59 years old with active COVID-19.

The chain recombines TRBV27 with TRBJ2-1; 7 positions agree with TRBD2. J was trimmed by 0 bases and V by 5 bases; bases with no gene match: 10. The CDR3 has 17 amino acids. Germline V gene data show CDR1 as MNHEY and CDR2 as SMNVEV (reference sequence). The CDR3 here is CASSPRLAEVSYNEQFF. For the CDR3, the DNA is TGTGCCAGCAGTCCCCGACTAGCCGAGGTCTCCTACAATGAGCAGTTCTTC.

This chain links TRBV4-3 with TRBJ2-2; 9 nucleotides agree with TRBD1. Germline CDR1 is LGHNA and CDR2 is YSLEER. V trimming: 2 bases; J trimming: 7 bases; junction bases outside the gene matches: 5. The CDR3 totals 15 residues. The CDR3 protein is CASSQNRGLHGELFF. In nucleotides, the CDR3 is TGCGCCAGCAGCCAAAACAGGGGGCTTCACGGGGAGCTGTTTTTT.

V is TRBV2 and J is TRBJ2-3; D unclear. Trimming removed 5 bases from V and 6 bases from J, with 15 bases in between. The CDR3 consists of 14 residues. Per germline, CDR1 SNHLY and CDR2 FYNNEI. This chain's CDR3 is CASSQTSTGDTQYF. The CDR3 nucleotides are TGTGCCAGCAGTCAGACTTCCACTGGGGATACGCAGTATTTT.

The chain recombines TRBV5-8 with TRBJ1-1; D is possibly TRBD1 (5 bases). The CDR3 covers 15 residues. The V and J ends lost 5 bases and 4 bases respectively, with 18 bases between them. Germline V lookup: CDR1 SGHTS, CDR2 YDEGEE. The CDR3 region is CASSRRQGSGTEAFF. The CDR3 nucleotides are TGTGCCAGCAGTAGGCGGCAGGGCTCAGGCACTGAAGCTTTCTTT.

V and J are TRBV6-5 and TRBJ1-5; 10 bases are a match to TRBD1. Losses at the gene ends were 6 bases for V and 1 base for J; bases not matched to a gene: 3. Germline V gene lookup returns CDR1 MNHEY and CDR2 SVGAGI. The CDR3 runs 15 residues. The CDR3 DNA reads TGTGCCAGCAGGACAGGGGGCGGAAGCAATCAGCCCCAGCATTTT. Residues: CASRTGGGSNQPQHF.

J is TRBJ1-2 and V is TRBV5-5, with D possibly TRBD1 on 6 matching bases. This CDR3 comprises 13 residues. V shed 2 bases and J shed 7 bases, with 12 bases lying between them. Germline lookup yields CDR1 SGHKS and CDR2 YYEKEE (reference sequence). In DNA, the CDR3 is TGTGCCAGCAGCTTTCGGGGGGCTTCTGGCTACACCTTC. Its translation: CASSFRGASGYTF.

The gene calls are TRBV6-2 or TRBV6-3 and TRBJ1-3; D uncertain. Germline V gene lookup returns CDR1 MNHEY and CDR2 SVGEGT. Trimming removed 5 bases from V and 0 bases from J, with 14 bases in between. The CDR3 is 16 amino acids. CDR3 bases: TGTGCCAGCAGTCAGCCCTACAGAAGCTCTGGAAACACCATATATTTT. The encoded protein is CASSQPYRSSGNTIYF.

The V and J genes are TRBV19 and TRBJ2-7, with a possible D match to TRBD2 (5 bases). The CDR3 consists of 13 residues. Trimming removed 4 bases at V and 4 bases at J, with 11 bases between. CDR1 and CDR2 (germline): LNHDA, SQIVND (reference sequence). The CDR3 is CASSTKGGYEQYF. In DNA form, the CDR3 reads TGTGCCAGTAGTACGAAGGGCGGGTACGAGCAGTACTTC.

The chain combines TRBV19 with TRBJ2-7; D ambiguous. Trimming cost V 0 bases and J 7 bases, with 16 bases left between them. Germline loops: CDR1 LNHDA, CDR2 SQIVND (reference sequence). CDR3 length equals 15 residues. Written as DNA, the CDR3 is TGTGCCAGTAGTATAGATCTTCAGACACCTGGAGAGCAGTACTTC. Residues: CASSIDLQTPGEQYF.

V and J are TRBV10-3 and TRBJ2-1, with D possibly being TRBD2 (5 bases). V was trimmed by 2 bases and J by 6 bases, leaving 11 bases between them. The CDR3 is 14 amino acids. Germline lookup yields CDR1 ENHRY and CDR2 SYGVKD. CDR3: CAISEDGMGNEQFF. In DNA form, the CDR3 reads TGTGCCATCAGTGAGGACGGGATGGGCAATGAGCAGTTCTTC.

This sequence joins TRBV5-4 and TRBJ2-7, with a weak D call TRBD1 (5 bases). The ends were cut back, 1 base at V and 2 bases at J, with 13 bases in the middle. The CDR3 totals 15 residues. Germline values: CDR1 SGHNT, CDR2 YYREEE (reference sequence). The CDR3 spells CASSLFAGLTYEQYF. The CDR3 DNA reads as TGTGCCAGCAGCTTGTTTGCAGGGTTAACCTACGAGCAGTACTTC.

V gene TRBV5-4 combines with J gene TRBJ2-5; 7 bases match TRBD2. This CDR3 has 13 residues. J gave up 5 bases and V 4 bases, and 5 bases lay outside the gene matches. Germline V gene sequence: CDR1 SGHNT, CDR2 YYREEE (reference sequence). This CDR3 reads CASSPTSSETQYF. In DNA form, the CDR3 reads TGTGCCAGCAGCCCGACTAGCAGTGAGACCCAGTACTTC.

Notes on this clone: At one end the junction does not follow the germline gene, possibly because of a read error. The chain recombines TRBV11-3 with TRBJ2-1; D is unresolved. This CDR3 is 10 amino acids long. In germline, CDR1 is SGHNT, CDR2 YENEEA. CDR3: CASSLRPTVF. As DNA, the CDR3 is TGTGCCAGCAGCTTGCGTCCCACGGTCTTC.

The rearrangement uses TRBV29-1 and TRBJ2-5; 8 nucleotides match TRBD1. Germline V CDR1 and CDR2: SQVTM, ANQGSEA. J gave up 2 bases and V 2 bases, and 4 bases lay outside the gene matches. This CDR3 is built from 14 residues. CDR3 DNA sequence: TGCAGCGTTGAAAAAACAGGGGGGCAAGAGACCCAGTACTTC. It codes for CSVEKTGGQETQYF.

The chain employs TRBV5-1 and TRBJ1-6, with TRBD1 matching 9 bases. The germline V gene has CDR1 SGHRS and CDR2 YFSETQ. The CDR3 is 15 amino acids. Trimming took 6 bases from V and 7 from J; bases not matched to a gene: 8. CDR3 protein: CASTLGDRGNSPLHF. The DNA for the CDR3 is TGCGCCAGCACCCTCGGAGACAGGGGGAATTCACCCCTCCACTTT. The whole variable domain, filled in from reference TRBV5-1 and TRBJ1-6, reads KAGVTQTPRYLIKTRGQQVTLSCSPISGHRSVSWYQQTPGQGLQFLFEYFSETQRNKGNFPGRFSGRQFSNSRSEMNVSTLELGDSALYLCASTLGDRGNSPLHFGNGTRLTVT.

The rearrangement links TRBV4-3 to TRBJ1-4; no reliable D call. The CDR3 covers 15 residues. Germline V gene sequence: CDR1 LGHNA, CDR2 YSLEER. V shed 0 bases and J shed 5 bases, with 10 bases lying between them. The CDR3 DNA reads as TGCGCCAGCAGCCAAGATCGAACAGCCAATGAAAAACTGTTTTTT. Translating it yields CASSQDRTANEKLFF.

CDR3 nucleotides: TGTGCCACCAGTTCTAGAGACAGACACAATGAGCAGTTCTTC. Translation gives CATSSRDRHNEQFF. The chain has TRBV24-1 and TRBJ2-1, with D perhaps TRBD1 (5 bases). The CDR3 loop spans 14 amino acids. Trimming left V 6 bases short and J 5 bases short, with 13 bases between. Germline V gene sequence: CDR1 KGHDR, CDR2 SFDVKD.

The CDR3 nucleotides are TGTGCCAGCAGCGAGGGGGTGATCGGAAGCACAGATACGCAGTATTTT. It yields the protein CASSEGVIGSTDTQYF. This sequence joins TRBV9 and TRBJ2-3, with D possibly TRBD1 on 6 matching bases. Trimming shortened V by 3 bases and J by 0 bases, and 14 bases separated the two germline ends. This CDR3 has 16 residues. Germline V gene lookup returns CDR1 SGDLS and CDR2 YYNGEE.

Written as DNA, the CDR3 is TGCAGCGTTGTGAATGGTGGGGCCCCCTACGAGCAGTACTTC. It is translated as CSVVNGGAPYEQYF. This rearrangement joins TRBV29-1 to TRBJ2-7; the D gene is possibly TRBD1 (5 bases). The CDR3 contains 14 residues. The germline gives CDR1 SQVTM, CDR2 ANQGSEA. Between the trimmed V and J ends, which lost 4 bases and 2 bases, there was a span of 15 bases.

The chain has TRBV3-1 (or the pseudogene TRBV3-2) and TRBJ2-3; a weak D match, TRBD2 (5 bases). The CDR3 consists of 16 residues. V lost 5 bases to trimming and J lost 5 bases, with 20 bases between them. Germline V gene lookup returns CDR1 LGHDT and CDR2 YNNKEL (reference sequence). The CDR3 region is CASSSWTGPTGDTQYF. CDR3 in DNA: TGTGCCAGCAGCTCCTGGACTGGCCCGACGGGAGATACGCAGTATTTT.

The CDR3 bases are TGTGCCAGCAGCACAAGTAGCATCCTTGTAGGATATGAGCAGTTCTTC. Translation gives CASSTSSILVGYEQFF. V and J are TRBV28 and TRBJ2-1; D not resolved. The germline CDR1 and CDR2 sequences are MDHEN and SYDVKM. The CDR3 covers 16 residues. V was clipped by 6 bases and J by 8 bases, with 23 bases between them.

This rearrangement joins TRBV5-8 to TRBJ2-7, with D perhaps TRBD1 (6 bases). This CDR3 has 15 residues. The V gene lost 4 bases and the J gene lost 0 bases, with 14 bases spanning the gap. Germline V CDR1 and CDR2: SGHTS, YDEGEE. Here the CDR3 reads CASSIGTHRSYEQYF. The DNA for the CDR3 is TGTGCCAGCAGCATTGGGACACACCGCTCCTACGAGCAGTACTTC.

CDR3 sequence: CASSSYQGARREEAFF. As DNA, the CDR3 is TGTGCCAGCAGCTCGTACCAGGGGGCGCGAAGGGAAGAAGCTTTCTTT. The V call is TRBV7-9, the J call TRBJ1-1; 8 positions agree with TRBD1. V was clipped by 4 bases and J by 8 bases; unmatched bases: 15. CDR3 length equals 16 residues. Germline V CDR1 and CDR2: SEHNR, FQNEAQ (reference sequence).

The chain recombines TRBV27 with TRBJ2-2, with TRBD2 matching 7 bases. V lost 6 bases, J lost 5 bases, and 9 bases stayed unmatched. Germline CDR1 is MNHEY and CDR2 is SMNVEV (reference sequence). This CDR3 spans 15 amino acids. For the CDR3, the DNA is TGTGCCAGCAGACCTGGGGGGGTAAGGACCGGGGAGCTGTTTTTT. Its translation: CASRPGGVRTGELFF.

The CDR3 region has the DNA TGTGCCAGCAGTTACGGAGGGGGCTGGACTGAAGCTTTCTTT. This translates into CASSYGGGWTEAFF. This chain uses TRBV6-5 with TRBJ1-1; 7 bases align to TRBD1. CDR1 MNHEY and CDR2 SVGAGI come from the germline V gene. J gave up 5 bases and V 2 bases, and 5 bases lay outside the gene matches. CDR3 length equals 14 residues.

The V and J genes are TRBV6-5 and TRBJ1-1, with 7 bases lining up with TRBD1. J lost 6 bases, V lost 10 bases, and 8 bases had no gene match. Germline values: CDR1 MNHEY, CDR2 SVGAGI. There are 12 residues in the CDR3. CDR3 coding DNA: TGTGCCACAACCGACAGGGTGGCTGAAGCTTTCTTT. Translating gives CATTDRVAEAFF.

This sequence joins TRBV6-4 and TRBJ2-3; TRBD2 matches 9 bases. Germline CDR1 MRHNA, CDR2 SNTAGT. The ends lost 2 bases at V and 10 bases at J; junction bases unmatched: 10. The CDR3 covers 15 residues. CDR3 region: CASSDLAGGIRPQYF. For the CDR3, the DNA is TGTGCCAGCAGTGACCTTGCGGGGGGGATAAGGCCGCAGTATTTT.

CDR3 sequence (DNA): TGTGCCAGCAGCCTATCCATGACTAGCGGGAGGGCCTATACCGGGGAGCTGTTTTTT. Amino acids: CASSLSMTSGRAYTGELFF. V and J are TRBV7-9 and TRBJ2-2; TRBD2 agrees at 14 bases. This CDR3 has 19 amino acids. Germline V gene data show CDR1 as SEHNR and CDR2 as FQNEAQ (reference sequence). Trimming at V came to 5 bases and at J to 5 bases, leaving 13 bases not matched to a gene.

The gene calls are TRBV7-3 and TRBJ2-2; D unclear. Germline V gives CDR1 SGHTA, CDR2 FQGTGA. V lost 2 bases and J 3 bases, leaving 7 bases between the germline ends. This CDR3 comprises 14 residues. In DNA form, the CDR3 reads TGTGCCAGCAGCTTATATCGGGACACCGGGGAGCTGTTTTTT. Translated, it gives CASSLYRDTGELFF.

The chain is built from TRBV2 and TRBJ2-5; TRBD1 agrees at 8 bases. V dropped 7 bases and J dropped 4; count of bases not matched to a gene: 8. The CDR3 runs to 14 residues. CDR1 and CDR2 (germline): SNHLY, FYNNEI. Here the CDR3 DNA reads TGTGCCAGCACGCAGGGGGCATCTCGAGAGACCCAGTACTTC. The encoded protein is CASTQGASRETQYF. Variable domain in full (rest from reference TRBV2 and TRBJ2-5): EPEVTQTPSHQVTQMGQEVILRCVPISNHLYFYWYRQILGQKVEFLVSFYNNEISEKSEIFDDQFSVERPDGSNFTLKIRSTKLEDSAMYFCASTQGASRETQYFGPGTRLLVL.